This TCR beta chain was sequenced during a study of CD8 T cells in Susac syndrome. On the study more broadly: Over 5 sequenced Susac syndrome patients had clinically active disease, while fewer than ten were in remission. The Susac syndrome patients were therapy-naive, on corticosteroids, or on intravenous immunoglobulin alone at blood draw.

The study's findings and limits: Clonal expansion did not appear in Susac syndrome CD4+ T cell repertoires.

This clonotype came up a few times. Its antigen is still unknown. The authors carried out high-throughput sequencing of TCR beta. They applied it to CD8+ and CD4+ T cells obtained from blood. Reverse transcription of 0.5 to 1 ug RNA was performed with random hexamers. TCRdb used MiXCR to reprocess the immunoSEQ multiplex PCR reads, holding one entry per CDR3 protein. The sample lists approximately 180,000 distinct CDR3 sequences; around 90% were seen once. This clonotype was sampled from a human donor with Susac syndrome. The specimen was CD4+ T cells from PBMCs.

The CDR3 coding sequence is TGTGCCTGGAGTGTAGCTGTATCTGAAGCTTTCTTT. It codes for CAWSVAVSEAFF. The V and J genes are TRBV30 and TRBJ1-1; D unresolved. V shed 0 bases and J shed 6 bases, with 8 bases lying between them. CDR1 and CDR2 (germline): GTSNPN, SVGIG (reference sequence). The CDR3 is 12 amino acids. The full variable domain, with the rest looked up from reference TRBV30 and TRBJ1-1, is SQTIHQWPATLVQPVGSPLSLECTVEGTSNPNLYWYRQAAGRGLQLLFYSVGIGQISSEVPQNLSASRPQDRQFILSSKKLLLSDSGFYLCAWSVAVSEAFFGQGTRLTVV.